The source of this T cell receptor (beta chain) is a study of T cell clonality in common variable immunodeficiency. The V gene's germline CDR1 is LNHDA and CDR2 SQIVND (reference sequence). V was clipped by 2 bases and J by 7 bases, with 12 bases between them. The CDR3 totals 14 residues. This clone was recorded many times. The read falls 3 residues short of the CDR3 end, and the missing part is taken from the germline J gene. Data came from immunoSEQ multiplex PCR; TCRdb stores just in-frame clones and leaves some out. The repertoire shows tens of thousands of clones, none seen only once; the top ten take about 0.8%.

This rearrangement joins TRBV19 to TRBJ2-4, with a possible D match to TRBD1 (5 bases). Sequenced material: peripheral blood mononuclear cells. The receptor was isolated from a person between 18 and 75 years old in good health. Partial CDR3 DNA: TGTGCCAGTAGTATATTTGAAGACAGCAACATT. Amino acid sequence: CASSIFEDSNI. The CDR3 in full is CASSIFEDSNIQYF.